This T cell receptor beta chain was recovered during a study of CD8+ T cells in alopecia areata. Regarding the study as a whole: More clonal than normal scalp was lesional scalp, particularly alopecia totalis/universalis. Patients showed less clear TCR sequence sharing than mice, possibly partly because of HLA diversity.

RNA extraction and reverse transcription yielded cDNA as sequencing template. Data came from immunoSEQ multiplex PCR; TCRdb stores just in-frame clones and leaves some out. This repertoire shows about 99,000 clones, around three fifths found once; its top ten account for about 9%. V was pared by 6 bases and J by 7 bases, with 5 bases of the junction left unmatched. Germline CDR1 is MNHEY and CDR2 is SMNVEV (reference sequence). The CDR3 is 13 amino acids. Details on this clone: Its target is not known.

The chain is built from TRBV27 and TRBJ1-5; TRBD1 agrees at 8 bases. The clonotype comes from a human donor in good health. Sequencing input: CD4+ T cells sorted from blood. The CDR3 coding sequence is TGTGCCAGCAGACGGGACAGGTTGCAGCCCCAGCATTTT. Translation gives CASRRDRLQPQHF.